Listed here is a single TCR beta chain. These data belong to a study of blood T cell repertoires in COVID-19. Across the study: The origin of the acute and convalescent COVID-19 samples was the United States, Italy and Spain.

V shed 4 bases, J shed 5 bases, and the junction held 5 bases outside the gene matches. The CDR3 has 15 amino acids. CDR1 and CDR2 from the germline V gene are MRHNA and SNTAGT. In the authors' workflow: Reference gene primer amplification in the assay estimated nucleated cell counts. Repertoires were generated with immunoSEQ multiplex PCR, while TCRdb's copy carries only in-frame clones and drops some. V and J calls plus clone size are reproduced from that table; the DNA served to infer D and trimming. The table has under 250,000 clones, about 82% seen once; the top ten hold roughly 12%. The sequenced sample consisted of peripheral blood. The source is an elderly man with acute or convalescent COVID-19. The V and J genes are TRBV6-4 and TRBJ2-1, with 10 bases matching TRBD2. The CDR3 spells CASSVSGRGDNEQFF. DNA for the CDR3: TGTGCCAGCAGTGTGAGCGGGAGGGGCGACAATGAGCAGTTCTTC.